This T cell receptor beta chain was recovered during a study of T cell repertoires in cytomegalovirus infection. The germline V gene encodes CDR1 DFQATT and CDR2 SNEGSKA (reference sequence). This CDR3 comprises 13 residues. Trimming pared 3 bases from V and 3 bases from J, leaving 12 bases between. This clonotype occurred a few times. What it binds is not known. One entry per CDR3 protein results from TCRdb running MiXCR on the reads. Among a few hundred thousand distinct CDR3 sequences listed, 20% to 25% were seen once. The receptor was derived from a human donor in good health (CMV status not recorded). Some clones in this sample may be carry-over from other donors' samples. This sample comprised cultured PBMCs, obtained from culture after CMV antigen stimulation. This chain links TRBV20-1 with TRBJ2-7, with a possible D match to TRBD2 (5 bases). CDR3 in amino acids: CSARDGNYYEQYF. In DNA form, the CDR3 reads TGCAGTGCTAGGGACGGGAATTACTACGAGCAGTACTTC.